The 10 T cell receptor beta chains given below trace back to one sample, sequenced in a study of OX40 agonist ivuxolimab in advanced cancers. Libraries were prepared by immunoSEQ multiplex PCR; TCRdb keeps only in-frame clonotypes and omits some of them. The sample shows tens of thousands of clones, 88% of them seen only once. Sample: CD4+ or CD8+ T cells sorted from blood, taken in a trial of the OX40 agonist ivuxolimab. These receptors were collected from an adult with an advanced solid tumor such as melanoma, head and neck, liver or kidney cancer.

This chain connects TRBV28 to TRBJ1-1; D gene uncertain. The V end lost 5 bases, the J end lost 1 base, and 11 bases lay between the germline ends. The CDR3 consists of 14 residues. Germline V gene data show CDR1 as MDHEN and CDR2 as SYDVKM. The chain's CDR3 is CASSPWIQNTEAFF. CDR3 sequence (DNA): TGTGCCAGCAGTCCGTGGATCCAGAACACTGAAGCTTTCTTT. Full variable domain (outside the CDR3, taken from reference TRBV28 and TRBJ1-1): DVKVTQSSRYLVKRTGEKVFLECVQDMDHENMFWYRQDPGLGLRLIYFSYDVKMKEKGDIPEGYSVSREKKERFSLILESASTNQTSMYLCASSPWIQNTEAFFGQGTRLTVV.

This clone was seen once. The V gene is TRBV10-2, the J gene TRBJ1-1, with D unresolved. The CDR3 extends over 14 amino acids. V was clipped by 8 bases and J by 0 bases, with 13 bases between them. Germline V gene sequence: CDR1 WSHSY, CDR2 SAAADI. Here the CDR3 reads CASAPPLMNTEAFF. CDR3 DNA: TGCGCCAGCGCCCCCCCCCTGATGAACACTGAAGCTTTCTTT.

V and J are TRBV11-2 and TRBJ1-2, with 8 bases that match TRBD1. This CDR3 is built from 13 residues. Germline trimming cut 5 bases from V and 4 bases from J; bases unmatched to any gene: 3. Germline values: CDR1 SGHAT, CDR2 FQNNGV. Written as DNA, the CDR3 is TGTGCCAGCAGCCCTGGGACAGGCTATGGCTACACCTTC. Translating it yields CASSPGTGYGYTF.

CDR3 coding DNA: TGTGCCAGCAGTTACGGGAGGGGCACCGGGGAGCTGTTTTTT. Encoded protein: CASSYGRGTGELFF. The chain combines TRBV6-5 with TRBJ2-2, with 7 positions matching TRBD2. After removal of 2 bases from V and 4 bases from J, the junction contained 1 base not matched to a gene. The germline V gene has CDR1 MNHEY and CDR2 SVGAGI. CDR3 length equals 14 residues.

CDR3 coding DNA: TGTGCCAGCAGTGAATGGGGGCTCTACGAGCAGTACTTC. Protein product: CASSEWGLYEQYF. The chain combines TRBV6-1 with TRBJ2-7; weak D call: TRBD1 (6 bases). The length of the CDR3 is 13 residues. Germline V gene sequence: CDR1 MNHNS, CDR2 SASEGT. The ends were cut back, 2 bases at V and 3 bases at J, with 8 bases in the middle.

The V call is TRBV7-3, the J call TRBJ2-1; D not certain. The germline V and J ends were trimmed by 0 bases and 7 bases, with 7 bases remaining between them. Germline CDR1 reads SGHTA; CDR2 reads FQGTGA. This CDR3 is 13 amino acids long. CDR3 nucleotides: TGTGCCAGCAGCTTAACAAAAGAAAATGAGCAGTTCTTC. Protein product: CASSLTKENEQFF.

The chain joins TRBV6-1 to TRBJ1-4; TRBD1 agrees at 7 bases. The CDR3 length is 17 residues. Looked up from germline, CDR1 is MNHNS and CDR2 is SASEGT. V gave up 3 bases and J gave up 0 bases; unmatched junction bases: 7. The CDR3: CASSDVQGVATNEKLFF. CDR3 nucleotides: TGTGCCAGCAGTGACGTGCAGGGGGTTGCAACTAATGAAAAACTGTTTTTT.

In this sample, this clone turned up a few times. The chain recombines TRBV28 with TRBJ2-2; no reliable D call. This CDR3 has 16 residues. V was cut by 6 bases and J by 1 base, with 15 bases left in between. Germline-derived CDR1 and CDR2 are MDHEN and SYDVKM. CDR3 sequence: CASSPTGSWNTGELFF. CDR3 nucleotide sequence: TGTGCCAGCAGCCCCACCGGGTCCTGGAACACCGGGGAGCTGTTTTTT.

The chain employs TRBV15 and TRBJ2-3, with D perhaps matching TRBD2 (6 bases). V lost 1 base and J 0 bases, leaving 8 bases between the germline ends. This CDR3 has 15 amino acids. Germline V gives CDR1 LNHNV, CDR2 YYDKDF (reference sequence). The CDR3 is CATSRGGGSTDTQYF. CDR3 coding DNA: TGTGCCACCAGCAGAGGTGGAGGGAGCACAGATACGCAGTATTTT.

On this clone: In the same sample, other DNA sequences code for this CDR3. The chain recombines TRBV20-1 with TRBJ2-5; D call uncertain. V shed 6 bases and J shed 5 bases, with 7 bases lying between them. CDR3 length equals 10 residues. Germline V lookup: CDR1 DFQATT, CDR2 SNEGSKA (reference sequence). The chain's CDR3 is CSASQETQYF. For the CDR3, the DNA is TGCAGTGCCTCACAGGAGACCCAGTACTTC.